The 27 T cell receptor beta chains below all came from one sample that was sequenced in a study of blood T cell repertoires in COVID-19. Only in-frame clones appear in the TCRdb table, and some are missing; sequencing was by immunoSEQ multiplex PCR. The sample contains over 450,000 clones, 85% to 90% of which appear only once. Material for sequencing was peripheral blood. These receptors were obtained from a woman aged 45-65 years with COVID-19, enrolled during active disease.

The rearrangement joins TRBV24-1 to TRBJ1-2, with D possibly matching TRBD1 (5 bases). CDR1 KGHDR and CDR2 SFDVKD come from the germline V gene. V lost 7 bases to trimming and J lost 2 bases, with 10 bases between them. The CDR3 spans 13 residues. This CDR3 is CATRQAGNYGYTF. Here the CDR3 DNA reads TGTGCCACCAGACAGGCGGGGAACTATGGCTACACCTTC.

The rearrangement uses TRBV28 and TRBJ1-6; the match to TRBD1 covers 9 bases. Germline loops: CDR1 MDHEN, CDR2 SYDVKM. CDR3 size: 15 residues. V lost 5 bases and J lost 7; bases outside the gene matches: 6. CDR3 in DNA: TGTGCCAGCAGTATCCGGGACAGGGTCAATTCACCCCTCCACTTT. Translated, it gives CASSIRDRVNSPLHF.

As for this clone: This specimen includes other DNA sequences encoding the same CDR3. This sequence joins TRBV6-5 and TRBJ1-1; D is undetermined. In germline, CDR1 is MNHEY, CDR2 SVGAGI. This CDR3 is built from 14 residues. V lost 0 bases and J lost 4, with 9 bases in between. The CDR3 loop is CASSYSGQSTEAFF. CDR3 in DNA: TGTGCCAGCAGTTACTCTGGGCAGAGCACTGAAGCTTTCTTT.

This clone was picked up one time. The chain is built from TRBV30 and TRBJ1-5; no firm D call. The CDR3 has 13 amino acids. V was clipped by 4 bases and J by 5 bases, with 12 bases between them. The germline V gene has CDR1 GTSNPN and CDR2 SVGIG (reference sequence). CDR3: CAWNLGRDQPQHF. In nucleotides, the CDR3 is TGTGCCTGGAACCTGGGCCGAGATCAGCCCCAGCATTTT.

The J gene is TRBJ1-1, the V gene TRBV9; D unclear. The CDR3 sequence is 14 residues long. From germline, CDR1 is SGDLS and CDR2 YYNGEE. Trimming stripped 0 bases from V and 1 base from J, with 7 bases between. CDR3 in amino acids: CASSVGSPNTEAFF. The DNA for the CDR3 is TGTGCCAGCAGCGTAGGGAGCCCGAACACTGAAGCTTTCTTT.

The V call is TRBV12-3 or TRBV12-4, the J call TRBJ2-7, with 7 bases matching TRBD1. V was pared by 3 bases and J by 5 bases, with 4 bases of the junction left unmatched. This CDR3 has 13 residues. In DNA, the CDR3 is TGTGCCAGCAGTTTTTCGACAGGGCACGAGCAGTACTTC. Translating it yields CASSFSTGHEQYF.

This clone has a handful of counts. The V gene is TRBV14, the J gene TRBJ1-1; D call uncertain. Per germline, CDR1 SGHDN and CDR2 FVKESK. CDR3 length equals 15 residues. Deletions cut 1 base from V and 6 bases from J, with 15 bases between. The CDR3 here is CASSQVGPGWAEAFF. The DNA for the CDR3 is TGTGCCAGCAGCCAAGTCGGACCGGGGTGGGCTGAAGCTTTCTTT.

The CDR3 region has the DNA TGTGCCAGCAAAGGGGGAGGGAATCAGCCCCAGCATTTT. Its translation: CASKGGGNQPQHF. The rearrangement uses TRBV6-5 and TRBJ1-5, with TRBD1 as a possible D gene (6 bases). Germline-derived CDR1 and CDR2 are MNHEY and SVGAGI. V was clipped by 7 bases and J by 4 bases, with 11 bases between them. The length of the CDR3 is 13 residues.

The chain combines TRBV7-2 with TRBJ1-6; 8 bases match TRBD1. CDR1 SGHTA and CDR2 FQGNSA come from the germline V gene. With V trimmed by 5 bases and J by 10 bases, 7 bases remained unmatched. There are 14 residues in the CDR3. CDR3: CASSPTGGESPLHF. CDR3 DNA: TGTGCCAGCAGCCCCACAGGGGGAGAATCACCCCTCCACTTT.

This clone was found once. The V call is TRBV11-3, the J call TRBJ2-7, with D possibly being TRBD2 (6 bases). Deletions cut 5 bases from V and 6 bases from J, with 17 bases between. The length of the CDR3 is 14 residues. CDR1 and CDR2 from the germline V gene are SGHNT and YENEEA. The CDR3 sequence is CASSLGGRRSEQYF. As DNA, the CDR3 is TGTGCCAGCAGCCTCGGGGGTAGACGGTCCGAGCAGTACTTC.

The chain links TRBV15 to TRBJ2-7; maybe TRBD2 (5 bases). The CDR3 runs 11 residues. From germline, CDR1 is LNHNV and CDR2 YYDKDF (reference sequence). The V and J ends lost 8 bases and 3 bases respectively, with 8 bases between them. CDR3 in DNA: TGTGCCACCGCCGAGGGCTACGAGCAGTACTTC. This codes for CATAEGYEQYF.

V is TRBV7-3 and J is TRBJ2-2; 15 bases agree with TRBD2. V was clipped by 5 bases and J by 5 bases; unmatched bases: 3. Germline loops: CDR1 SGHTA, CDR2 FQGTGA. This CDR3 is built from 16 residues. DNA for the CDR3: TGTGCCAGCAGCCGGGGACTAGCGGGGGGAACCGGGGAGCTGTTTTTT. It translates to CASSRGLAGGTGELFF.

The chain recombines TRBV5-1 with TRBJ2-7; 9 bases line up with TRBD1. CDR3 length: 14 residues. Unmatched junction bases numbered 8, after V lost 4 bases and J lost 6 bases. CDR1 and CDR2 (germline): SGHRS, YFSETQ. The CDR3 is CASSPGQGIGEQYF. CDR3 sequence (DNA): TGCGCCAGCAGCCCGGGACAGGGAATTGGCGAGCAGTACTTC.

The rearrangement links TRBV30 to TRBJ1-1; TRBD1 matches 7 bases. There are 14 residues in the CDR3. The V gene's germline CDR1 is GTSNPN and CDR2 SVGIG (reference sequence). The J segment lost 2 bases and the V segment lost 0 bases, leaving 3 bases of the junction unmatched. The CDR3 reads CAWSVGTENTEAFF. The CDR3 DNA sequence: TGTGCCTGGAGTGTCGGGACAGAAAACACTGAAGCTTTCTTT. The variable domain in full, completed from reference TRBV30 and TRBJ1-1, reads SQTIHQWPATLVQPVGSPLSLECTVEGTSNPNLYWYRQAAGRGLQLLFYSVGIGQISSEVPQNLSASRPQDRQFILSSKKLLLSDSGFYLCAWSVGTENTEAFFGQGTRLTVV.

The J gene is TRBJ1-1, the V gene TRBV5-5, with D perhaps TRBD1 (5 bases). V lost 4 bases, J lost 5 bases, and 15 bases lay in between. The CDR3 sequence is 14 residues long. Germline V gives CDR1 SGHKS, CDR2 YYEKEE (reference sequence). This chain's CDR3 is CASSEFPGTTEAFF. The CDR3 coding sequence is TGTGCCAGCAGCGAATTCCCAGGGACTACTGAAGCTTTCTTT.

The rearrangement links TRBV5-1 to TRBJ2-1; maybe TRBD1 (6 bases). The CDR3 contains 16 residues. The V end lost 2 bases, the J end lost 6 bases, and 18 bases lay between the germline ends. CDR1 is SGHRS, CDR2 YFSETQ, per germline. The CDR3 nucleotides are TGCGCCAGCAGCTTTCCGACAGGTGGGGTGACCAATGAGCAGTTCTTC. Protein sequence: CASSFPTGGVTNEQFF.

The genes are TRBV7-8 and TRBJ1-2, with D tentatively TRBD1 (5 bases). Per the germline V gene, CDR1 is SGHVS and CDR2 is FQNEAQ. Trimming pared 0 bases from V and 2 bases from J, leaving 13 bases between. This CDR3 region has 16 residues. The CDR3 is CASSLAGGGANYGYTF. The DNA of the CDR3 is TGTGCCAGCAGCTTAGCGGGGGGGGGAGCGAACTATGGCTACACCTTC. Combining the CDR3 with reference TRBV7-8 and TRBJ1-2 gives the whole variable domain GAGVSQSPRYKVAKRGQDVALRCDPISGHVSLFWYQQALGQGPEFLTYFQNEAQLDKSGLPSDRFFAERPEGSVSTLKIQRTQQEDSAVYLCASSLAGGGANYGYTFGSGTRLTVV.

This clone was picked up a small number of times. This sequence joins TRBV19 and TRBJ1-1; no definite D call. Germline values: CDR1 LNHDA, CDR2 SQIVND (reference sequence). V lost 2 bases, J lost 4 bases, and 8 bases lay in between. This CDR3 has 13 amino acids. The CDR3 loop is CASSITGITEAFF. In DNA, the CDR3 is TGTGCCAGTAGTATAACGGGGATCACTGAAGCTTTCTTT.

V usage is TRBV10-2 and J usage is TRBJ1-1; D possibly corresponds to TRBD1 (5 bases). This CDR3 is built from 11 residues. Germline V gene data show CDR1 as WSHSY and CDR2 as SAAADI. The V gene lost 7 bases and the J gene lost 6 bases, with 9 bases spanning the gap. This CDR3 reads CASNRGAEAFF. CDR3 DNA: TGCGCCAGCAATAGGGGTGCTGAAGCTTTCTTT.

The chain uses TRBV21-1 and TRBJ1-1. TRBV21-1 is shown as a pseudogene. The CDR3 extends over 17 amino acids. The CDR3 DNA reads TGTGCCAGCAGCAAAGCAATGGGACCCTCGGGGGGGAAAGAAGCTTTCTTT. Translated: CASSKAMGPSGGKEAFF.

J is TRBJ1-1 and V is TRBV11-3, with no clear D. Germline CDR1 reads SGHNT; CDR2 reads YENEEA. The CDR3 sequence is 13 residues long. Trimming removed 3 bases at V and 1 base at J, with 6 bases between. The CDR3 loop is CASSFKANTEAFF. CDR3 DNA sequence: TGTGCCAGCAGCTTTAAAGCGAACACTGAAGCTTTCTTT. Full variable domain (remainder filled in from reference TRBV11-3 and TRBJ1-1): EAGVVQSPRYKIIEKKQPVAFWCNPISGHNTLYWYLQNLGQGPELLIRYENEEAVDDSQLPKDRFSAERLKGVDSTLKIQPAELGDSAVYLCASSFKANTEAFFGQGTRLTVV.

The V and J genes are TRBV13 and TRBJ2-1, with D possibly TRBD1 on 6 matching bases. Trimming pared 5 bases from V and 0 bases from J, leaving 14 bases between. In germline, CDR1 is PRHDT, CDR2 FYEKMQ (reference sequence). The CDR3 length is 16 residues. The CDR3 DNA is TGTGCCAGCAGCATCCGGACAGACAGCTCCTACAATGAGCAGTTCTTC. It specifies CASSIRTDSSYNEQFF.

The CDR3, as DNA: TGTGCCAGCAGACAACAGGGAAATGAAAAACTGTTTTTT. Its translation: CASRQQGNEKLFF. The chain uses TRBV2 and TRBJ1-4, with D maybe TRBD1 (6 bases). The CDR3 totals 13 residues. Germline V CDR1 and CDR2: SNHLY, FYNNEI. Trimming took off 6 bases at V and 5 bases at J, with 10 bases between the two ends.

J is TRBJ1-5 and V is TRBV19, with D maybe TRBD1 (6 bases). Germline CDR1 LNHDA, CDR2 SQIVND (reference sequence). The CDR3 runs 14 residues. The V and J ends lost 10 bases and 6 bases respectively, with 19 bases between them. The CDR3 DNA sequence: TGTGCCACCCGAGGCGGACAGCTAAGTCAGCCCCAGCATTTT. It is translated as CATRGGQLSQPQHF.

The chain's CDR3 is CASSLVLAGDQNNEQFF. The CDR3 DNA follows: TGTGCCAGCAGCTTAGTACTAGCGGGGGACCAGAACAATGAGCAGTTCTTC. The chain uses TRBV7-6 and TRBJ2-1; TRBD2 matches 11 bases. Looked up from germline, CDR1 is SGHVS and CDR2 is FNYEAQ. V dropped 1 base and J dropped 5; count of bases not matched to a gene: 7. CDR3 length: 17 amino acids.

The chain is built from TRBV4-1 and TRBJ2-3; D possibly corresponds to TRBD1 (5 bases). Germline V gene data show CDR1 as MGHRA and CDR2 as YSYEKL. The V gene lost 2 bases and the J gene lost 2 bases, with 11 bases spanning the gap. This CDR3 has 15 residues. DNA for the CDR3: TGCGCCAGCAGCCAAACCGACAGATACACAGATACGCAGTATTTT. Translating it yields CASSQTDRYTDTQYF.

This sequence joins TRBV12-5 and TRBJ2-7; D may be TRBD2 (5 bases). This CDR3 spans 16 amino acids. Trimming took 4 bases from V and 2 from J, leaving 18 bases between them. The germline V gene has CDR1 LGHNT and CDR2 FRNRAP. CDR3 in amino acids: CASGSARTGSTYEQYF. CDR3 nucleotides: TGTGCTAGTGGTTCAGCGAGGACGGGATCCACCTACGAGCAGTACTTC.